Listed here are 20 T cell receptor beta chains from one sample, sequenced in a study of cytomegalovirus exposure and HLA in healthy donors. The data were produced by immunoSEQ multiplex PCR, yet TCRdb's version contains in-frame clones alone and is incomplete. The sample has about 130,000 clones, about nine tenths seen once. Sequencing was carried out using PBMCs. The receptor set was obtained from a man under 40 in good health and CMV-seronegative.

The sample holds a few counts of this clone. The chain carries TRBV19 and TRBJ1-1; D call uncertain. This CDR3 spans 11 amino acids. Germline values: CDR1 LNHDA, CDR2 SQIVND (reference sequence). Trimming stripped 7 bases from V and 0 bases from J, with 3 bases between. CDR3 DNA: TGTGCCAGTATCTTGAACACTGAAGCTTTCTTT. Its translation is CASILNTEAFF.

This clone has just a few counts. This chain uses TRBV28 with TRBJ1-1; D not certain. The germline CDR1 and CDR2 sequences are MDHEN and SYDVKM. There are 12 residues in the CDR3. Trimming took 6 bases from V and 5 from J, leaving 10 bases between them. The CDR3 DNA reads TGTGCCAGCAGCACGCAGAGGACTGAAGCTTTCTTT. Residues: CASSTQRTEAFF.

This chain joins TRBV5-1 and TRBJ2-1; 7 nucleotides line up with TRBD1. After removal of 4 bases from V and 0 bases from J, the junction contained 4 bases not matched to a gene. Germline V gene sequence: CDR1 SGHRS, CDR2 YFSETQ. This CDR3 comprises 15 residues. The CDR3 reads CASSPGTASYNEQFF. CDR3 nucleotides: TGCGCCAGCAGCCCCGGGACAGCCTCCTACAATGAGCAGTTCTTC.

The chain uses TRBV12-5 and TRBJ2-5, with 8 bases identical to TRBD1. CDR3 length equals 16 residues. Germline V gives CDR1 LGHNT, CDR2 FRNRAP. Trimming took 0 bases from V and 9 from J; bases not matched to a gene: 12. This CDR3 reads CASGLVRETGAAAQYF. The CDR3 DNA reads TGTGCTAGTGGTTTGGTAAGGGAGACAGGGGCCGCCGCCCAGTACTTC.

The V and J genes are TRBV11-2 and TRBJ2-1; 9 bases are shared with TRBD1. With 2 bases clipped from V and 8 bases from J, the junction kept 13 bases outside the gene matches. The CDR3 runs 17 residues. CDR1 is SGHAT, CDR2 FQNNGV, per germline. CDR3 residues: CASSLIALGQGYHEQFF. DNA for the CDR3: TGTGCCAGCAGCTTAATCGCGTTGGGACAGGGTTATCATGAGCAGTTCTTC.

This rearrangement joins TRBV16 to TRBJ1-2; TRBD1 matches 8 bases. V trimming: 2 bases; J trimming: 6 bases; junction bases outside the gene matches: 8. The length of the CDR3 is 15 residues. The V gene's germline CDR1 is KGHSY and CDR2 FQNENV. Written as DNA, the CDR3 is TGTGCCAGCAGCCAAGTGTTTGAACAGGGGGATGGCTACACCTTC. This encodes CASSQVFEQGDGYTF.

This clone has more than one count but fewer than ten. The chain is built from TRBV10-2 and TRBJ1-1; D perhaps matches TRBD1 (6 bases). This CDR3 contains 12 residues. Germline-derived CDR1 and CDR2 are WSHSY and SAAADI. With 5 bases removed from V and 7 bases from J, the gap between germline ends came to 11 bases. In DNA form, the CDR3 reads TGCGCCAGCAGTTTGACAGGTCATGAAGCTTTCTTT. Protein: CASSLTGHEAFF.

The J gene is TRBJ1-3, the V gene TRBV5-1; unclear D gene. The CDR3 contains 14 residues. The germline gives CDR1 SGHRS, CDR2 YFSETQ. Trimming removed 4 bases at V and 0 bases at J, with 8 bases between. The CDR3 DNA follows: TGCGCCAGCAGCCCCCCAGACTCTGGAAACACCATATATTTT. Encoded protein: CASSPPDSGNTIYF.

The chain has TRBV9 and TRBJ2-3; tentative D call: TRBD2 (5 bases). Germline CDR1 reads SGDLS; CDR2 reads YYNGEE. CDR3 length: 13 residues. V was trimmed by 6 bases and J by 4 bases, leaving 12 bases between them. The CDR3 protein is CASKTSGADTQYF. CDR3 DNA: TGTGCCAGCAAGACCTCCGGGGCAGATACGCAGTATTTT.

The rearrangement uses TRBV5-5 and TRBJ2-7, with TRBD2 as a possible D gene (7 bases). This CDR3 is 16 amino acids long. Germline lookup yields CDR1 SGHKS and CDR2 YYEKEE (reference sequence). Trimming removed 3 bases at V and 3 bases at J, with 19 bases between. The CDR3, as DNA: TGTGCCAGCAGCTGGGGACATGGCCTAGCGGTCTACGAGCAGTACTTC. Encoded protein: CASSWGHGLAVYEQYF.

This sequence joins TRBV28 and TRBJ2-6, with D unresolved. This CDR3 region has 18 residues. Germline loops: CDR1 MDHEN, CDR2 SYDVKM. Trimming shortened V by 0 bases and J by 0 bases, and 12 bases separated the two germline ends. The CDR3 sequence: CASSLWVHPSSGANVLTF. The CDR3 nucleotides read TGTGCCAGCAGTTTATGGGTACACCCCTCCTCTGGGGCCAACGTCCTGACTTTC.

V is TRBV7-9 and J is TRBJ2-1, with D tentatively TRBD1 (5 bases). This CDR3 has 16 amino acids. Trimming left V 5 bases short and J 1 base short, with 15 bases between. CDR1 is SEHNR and CDR2 is FQNEAQ in the germline V gene (reference sequence). The CDR3 nucleotides read TGTGCCAGCAGCCCCGGATTGGCAGGGTCCTACAATGAGCAGTTCTTC. Protein product: CASSPGLAGSYNEQFF.

The CDR3 protein is CASSLPAYEQYF. CDR3 sequence (DNA): TGCGCCAGCTCACTACCAGCGTACGAGCAGTACTTC. The chain carries TRBV10-2 and TRBJ2-7, with unresolved D. The germline V and J ends were trimmed by 8 bases and 4 bases, with 12 bases remaining between them. Germline values: CDR1 WSHSY, CDR2 SAAADI. This CDR3 comprises 12 residues.

The genes are TRBV5-1 and TRBJ2-3; 7 bases agree with TRBD2. The CDR3 is 13 amino acids. The ends lost 3 bases at V and 6 bases at J; junction bases unmatched: 4. Germline lookup yields CDR1 SGHRS and CDR2 YFSETQ. Written as DNA, the CDR3 is TGCGCCAGCAGCTCGACTAGCCACGATACGCAGTATTTT. The encoded protein is CASSSTSHDTQYF.

This clone was seen once. V and J are TRBV10-2 and TRBJ1-3, with TRBD1 matching over 9 bases. The CDR3 extends over 13 amino acids. Germline values: CDR1 WSHSY, CDR2 SAAADI. The ends lost 8 bases at V and 2 bases at J; junction bases unmatched: 1. The CDR3 DNA follows: TGCGCCAGCGGGACAGGGACTGGAAACACCATATATTTT. It codes for CASGTGTGNTIYF.

The chain combines TRBV28 with TRBJ2-2, with TRBD2 matching over 11 bases. Losses at the gene ends were 7 bases for V and 8 bases for J; bases not matched to a gene: 12. The germline V gene has CDR1 MDHEN and CDR2 SYDVKM. The CDR3 runs to 16 residues. The CDR3 here is CASTPRLAGLAGELFF. The DNA for the CDR3 is TGTGCCAGCACCCCGCGACTAGCGGGATTGGCTGGGGAGCTGTTTTTT.

The J gene is TRBJ2-7, the V gene TRBV19, with 10 bases aligning to TRBD2. The CDR3 length is 13 residues. J was trimmed by 4 bases and V by 4 bases; bases with no gene match: 1. Per the germline V gene, CDR1 is LNHDA and CDR2 is SQIVND (reference sequence). In nucleotides, the CDR3 is TGTGCCAGTAGTACTAGCGGGAGTTACGAGCAGTACTTC. The encoded protein is CASSTSGSYEQYF.

This clone was counted a single time. The chain is built from TRBV5-1 and TRBJ1-5, with 7 bases that match TRBD1. CDR1 SGHRS and CDR2 YFSETQ come from the germline V gene. This CDR3 has 14 amino acids. V shed 4 bases and J 4 bases; nucleotides not matched to a gene: 5. The CDR3 region is CASSIGTVNQPQHF. CDR3 bases: TGCGCCAGCAGCATCGGGACAGTGAATCAGCCCCAGCATTTT.

The chain combines TRBV6-1 with TRBJ2-1, with D tentatively TRBD1 (6 bases). This CDR3 has 10 residues. The V end lost 11 bases, the J end lost 12 bases, and 14 bases lay between the germline ends. CDR1 MNHNS and CDR2 SASEGT come from the germline V gene. CDR3 protein: CAGETGRQFF. Written as DNA, the CDR3 is TGTGCCGGCGAGACAGGAAGGCAGTTCTTC.

This clone has just one count. This chain uses TRBV7-9 with TRBJ2-2, with 12 nucleotides matching TRBD2. The ends lost 5 bases at V and 7 bases at J; junction bases unmatched: 11. Per the germline V gene, CDR1 is SEHNR and CDR2 is FQNEAQ (reference sequence). The CDR3 runs 17 residues. The CDR3 DNA reads TGTGCCAGCAGCACACTAGCGGGAGGAGATCGCCACGGGGAGCTGTTTTTT. Translated: CASSTLAGGDRHGELFF.